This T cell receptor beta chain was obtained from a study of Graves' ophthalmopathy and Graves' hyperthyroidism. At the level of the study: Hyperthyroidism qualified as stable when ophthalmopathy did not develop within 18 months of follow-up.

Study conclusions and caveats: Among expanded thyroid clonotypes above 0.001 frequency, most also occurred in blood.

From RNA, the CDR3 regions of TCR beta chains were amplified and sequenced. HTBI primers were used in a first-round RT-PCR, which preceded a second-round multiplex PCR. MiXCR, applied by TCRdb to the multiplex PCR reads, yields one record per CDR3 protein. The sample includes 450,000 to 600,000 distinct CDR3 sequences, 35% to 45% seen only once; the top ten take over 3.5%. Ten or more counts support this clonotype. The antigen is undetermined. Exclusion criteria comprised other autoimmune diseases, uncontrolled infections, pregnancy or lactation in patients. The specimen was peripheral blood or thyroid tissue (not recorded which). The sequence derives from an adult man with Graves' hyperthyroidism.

CDR3 bases: TGTGCCAGCAGTTATGGTCTGGAAGAAGCGGAACAAGAGACCCAGTACTTC. Protein sequence: CASSYGLEEAEQETQYF. The chain combines TRBV6-2 or TRBV6-3 with TRBJ2-5; the D gene is possibly TRBD2 (5 bases). This CDR3 region has 17 residues. Per the germline V gene, CDR1 is MNHEY and CDR2 is SVGEGT. Trimming removed 3 bases at V and 2 bases at J, with 19 bases between.